The 8 T cell receptor beta chains reported below all come from one sample, sequenced in a study of beta chain features in type 1 diabetes. Whole-study results and caveats: TCRB CDR3s were moderately but significantly shorter in Type 1 diabetes patients in all four CD4+ subsets.

Sequencing targeted expressed TCRB transcripts, as all isolated RNA had been reverse transcribed. Profiling relied on immunoSEQ multiplex PCR, and the TCRdb table lists in-frame clones only, not all of them. The sample consists of tens of thousands of clones, under 50% of them appearing once. These TCRs are of unknown antigen specificity. The sample taken for sequencing was Tregs from blood. The receptors derive from a man aged 25-45 years with type 1 diabetes.

There are a few counts of this clone. The chain employs TRBV29-1 and TRBJ2-1, with D hard to call. This CDR3 contains 16 residues. Deletions cut 2 bases from V and 0 bases from J, with 14 bases between. Per germline, CDR1 SQVTM and CDR2 ANQGSEA. CDR3 bases: TGCAGCGTTGAATCCGGGTCCGCCGGCTCCTACAATGAGCAGTTCTTC. Its translation is CSVESGSAGSYNEQFF.

V usage is TRBV28 and J usage is TRBJ1-2; D is perhaps TRBD1 (5 bases). Germline V CDR1 and CDR2: MDHEN, SYDVKM. V lost 5 bases to trimming and J lost 5 bases, with 9 bases between them. The CDR3 covers 12 residues. The CDR3 region is CASSQRGYGYTF. CDR3 sequence (DNA): TGTGCCAGCAGTCAGCGGGGGTATGGCTACACCTTC.

Here the CDR3 DNA reads TGTGCCTGGGTACAAGCGTCTGGAAACACCATATATTTT. This gives the protein CAWVQASGNTIYF. V is TRBV30 and J is TRBJ1-3; no definite D call. Deletions cut 5 bases from V and 1 base from J, with 9 bases between. Per germline, CDR1 GTSNPN and CDR2 SVGIG (reference sequence). CDR3 length: 13 residues.

The V and J genes are TRBV29-1 and TRBJ1-5, with 9 positions matching TRBD1. This CDR3 is built from 13 residues. Germline CDR1 SQVTM, CDR2 ANQGSEA. V was clipped by 5 bases and J by 7 bases; unmatched bases: 6. The CDR3 reads CSVLQGTGQPQHF. In nucleotides, the CDR3 is TGCAGCGTTTTACAGGGGACAGGGCAGCCCCAGCATTTT.

This rearrangement joins TRBV6-5 to TRBJ2-7; unclear D gene. CDR3 size: 14 residues. Trimming pared 0 bases from V and 7 bases from J, leaving 13 bases between. Germline lookup yields CDR1 MNHEY and CDR2 SVGAGI. Here the CDR3 DNA reads TGTGCCAGCAGTTACTCGAACCCAGCGCGGGAGCAGTACTTC. Residues: CASSYSNPAREQYF.

CDR3 in DNA: TGTGCCACCAGCGGAGGGACTAGCGGGAACAATGAGCAGTTCTTC. Its protein product is CATSGGTSGNNEQFF. The V and J genes are TRBV15 and TRBJ2-1; 13 nucleotides align to TRBD2. Germline assignment: CDR1 LNHNV and CDR2 YYDKDF (reference sequence). With 5 bases clipped from V and 5 bases from J, the junction kept 3 bases outside the gene matches. The CDR3 is 15 amino acids. The full variable domain, completed using reference TRBV15 and TRBJ2-1, is DAMVIQNPRYQVTQFGKPVTLSCSQTLNHNVMYWYQQKSSQAPKLLFHYYDKDFNNEADTPDNFQSRRPNTSFCFLDIRSPGLGDTAMYLCATSGGTSGNNEQFFGPGTRLTVL.

The genes are TRBV27 and TRBJ2-1; D unclear. V was cut by 2 bases and J by 6 bases, with 8 bases left in between. Looked up from germline, CDR1 is MNHEY and CDR2 is SMNVEV (reference sequence). The CDR3 is 13 residues long. CDR3 bases: TGTGCCAGCAGTTTAAAAGCTCTCAATGAGCAGTTCTTC. It specifies CASSLKALNEQFF.

The V gene is TRBV28, the J gene TRBJ2-5; 10 nucleotides agree with TRBD2. Germline loops: CDR1 MDHEN, CDR2 SYDVKM. The V gene end was trimmed by 1 base and the J gene end by 2 bases; junction bases not matched to a gene: 7. The CDR3 length is 17 residues. CDR3 protein: CASSLFPLTSGQETQYF. CDR3 in DNA: TGTGCCAGCAGTTTATTCCCCCTGACTAGCGGGCAAGAGACCCAGTACTTC.